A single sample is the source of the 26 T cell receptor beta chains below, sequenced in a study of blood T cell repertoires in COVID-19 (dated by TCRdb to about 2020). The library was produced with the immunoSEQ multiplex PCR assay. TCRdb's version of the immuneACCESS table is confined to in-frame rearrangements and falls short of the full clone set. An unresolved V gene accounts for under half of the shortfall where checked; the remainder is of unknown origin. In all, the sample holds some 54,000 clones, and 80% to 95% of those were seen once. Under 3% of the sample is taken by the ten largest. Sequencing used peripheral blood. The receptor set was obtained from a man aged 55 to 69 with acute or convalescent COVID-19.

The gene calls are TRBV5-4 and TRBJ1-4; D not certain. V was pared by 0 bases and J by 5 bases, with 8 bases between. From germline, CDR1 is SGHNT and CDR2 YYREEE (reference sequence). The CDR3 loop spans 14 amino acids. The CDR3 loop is CASSLEAANEKLFF. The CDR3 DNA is TGTGCCAGCAGCTTGGAGGCAGCGAATGAAAAACTGTTTTTT. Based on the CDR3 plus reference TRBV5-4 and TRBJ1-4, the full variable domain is ETGVTQSPTHLIKTRGQQVTLRCSSQSGHNTVSWYQQALGQGPQFIFQYYREEENGRGNFPPRFSGLQFPNYSSELNVNALELDDSALYLCASSLEAANEKLFFGSGTQLSVL.

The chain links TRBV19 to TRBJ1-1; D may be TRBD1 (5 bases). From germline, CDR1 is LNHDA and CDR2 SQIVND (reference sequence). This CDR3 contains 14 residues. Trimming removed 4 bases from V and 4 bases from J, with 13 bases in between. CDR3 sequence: CASSKMAGGTEAFF. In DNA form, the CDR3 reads TGTGCCAGTAGTAAGATGGCGGGGGGCACTGAAGCTTTCTTT.

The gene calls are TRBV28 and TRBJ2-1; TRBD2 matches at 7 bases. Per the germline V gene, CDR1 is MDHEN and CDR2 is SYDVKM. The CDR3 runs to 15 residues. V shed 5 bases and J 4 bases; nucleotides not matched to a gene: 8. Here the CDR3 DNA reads TGTGCCAGCAGTCCGCTAGCGGTCCGATACAATGAGCAGTTCTTC. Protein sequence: CASSPLAVRYNEQFF. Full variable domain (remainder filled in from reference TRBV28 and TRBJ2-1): DVKVTQSSRYLVKRTGEKVFLECVQDMDHENMFWYRQDPGLGLRLIYFSYDVKMKEKGDIPEGYSVSREKKERFSLILESASTNQTSMYLCASSPLAVRYNEQFFGPGTRLTVL.

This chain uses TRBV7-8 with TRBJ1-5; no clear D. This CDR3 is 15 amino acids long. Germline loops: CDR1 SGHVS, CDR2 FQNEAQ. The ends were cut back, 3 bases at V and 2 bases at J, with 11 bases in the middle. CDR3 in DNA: TGTGCCAGCAGCTTGGTCATGGAGGGCAATCAGCCCCAGCATTTT. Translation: CASSLVMEGNQPQHF.

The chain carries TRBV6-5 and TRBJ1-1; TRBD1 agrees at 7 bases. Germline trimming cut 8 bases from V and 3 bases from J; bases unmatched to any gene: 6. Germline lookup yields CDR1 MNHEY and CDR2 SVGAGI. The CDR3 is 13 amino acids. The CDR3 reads CASALDRDTEAFF. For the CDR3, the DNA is TGTGCCAGCGCCCTCGACAGGGACACTGAAGCTTTCTTT.

The DNA for the CDR3 is TGTGCCAGCAGCTTGGTTTGGACAGACCTCAATCAGCCCCAGCATTTT. This sequence encodes CASSLVWTDLNQPQHF. This sequence joins TRBV5-8 and TRBJ1-5, with D perhaps TRBD1 (6 bases). V was shortened by 0 bases and J by 3 bases, with 13 bases between the two germline ends. There are 16 residues in the CDR3. CDR1 is SGHTS, CDR2 YDEGEE, per germline.

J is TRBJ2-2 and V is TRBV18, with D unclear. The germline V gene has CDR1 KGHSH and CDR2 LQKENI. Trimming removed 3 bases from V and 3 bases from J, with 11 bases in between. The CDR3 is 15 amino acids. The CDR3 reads CASSPLEPYTGELFF. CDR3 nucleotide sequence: TGTGCCAGCTCACCCTTAGAGCCGTACACCGGGGAGCTGTTTTTT.

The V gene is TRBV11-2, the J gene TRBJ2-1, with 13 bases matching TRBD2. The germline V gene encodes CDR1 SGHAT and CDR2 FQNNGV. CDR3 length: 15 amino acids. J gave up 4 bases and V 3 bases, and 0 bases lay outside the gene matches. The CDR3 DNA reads TGTGCCAGCAGCTTGACTAGCGGGGGGTACAATGAGCAGTTCTTC. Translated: CASSLTSGGYNEQFF.

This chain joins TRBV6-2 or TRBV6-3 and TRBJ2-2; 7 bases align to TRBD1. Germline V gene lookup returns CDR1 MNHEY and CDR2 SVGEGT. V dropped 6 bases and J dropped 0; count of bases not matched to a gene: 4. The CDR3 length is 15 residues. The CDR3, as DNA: TGTGCCAGCAGCAGGGGACAGACGAACACCGGGGAGCTGTTTTTT. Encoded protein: CASSRGQTNTGELFF.

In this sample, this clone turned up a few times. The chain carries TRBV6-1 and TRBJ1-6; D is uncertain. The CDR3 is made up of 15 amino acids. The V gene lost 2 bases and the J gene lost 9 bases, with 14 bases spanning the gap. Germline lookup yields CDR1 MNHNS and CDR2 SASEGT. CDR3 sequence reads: CASSELRGGSSPLHF. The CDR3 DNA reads TGTGCCAGCAGTGAACTTCGAGGAGGGAGTTCACCCCTCCACTTT.

The CDR3 loop reads CASSFPGGDGYTF. CDR3 DNA sequence: TGTGCCAGCAGTTTCCCAGGGGGCGATGGCTACACCTTC. The chain has TRBV27 and TRBJ1-2, with 8 nucleotides matching TRBD1. CDR3 length: 13 amino acids. Germline CDR1 reads MNHEY; CDR2 reads SMNVEV (reference sequence). With 3 bases clipped from V and 6 bases from J, the junction kept 3 bases outside the gene matches.

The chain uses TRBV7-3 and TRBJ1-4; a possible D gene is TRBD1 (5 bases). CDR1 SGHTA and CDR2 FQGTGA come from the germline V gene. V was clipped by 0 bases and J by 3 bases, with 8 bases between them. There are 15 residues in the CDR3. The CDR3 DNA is TGTGCCAGCAGCTTAACGGGGCAGCCTAATGAAAAACTGTTTTTT. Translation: CASSLTGQPNEKLFF.

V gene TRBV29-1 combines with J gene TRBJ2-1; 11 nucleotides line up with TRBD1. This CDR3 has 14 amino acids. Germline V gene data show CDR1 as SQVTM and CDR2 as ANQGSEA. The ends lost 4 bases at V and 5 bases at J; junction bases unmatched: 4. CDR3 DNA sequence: TGCAGCGTTGTGGGACAGGGGGGGAACAATGAGCAGTTCTTC. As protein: CSVVGQGGNNEQFF.

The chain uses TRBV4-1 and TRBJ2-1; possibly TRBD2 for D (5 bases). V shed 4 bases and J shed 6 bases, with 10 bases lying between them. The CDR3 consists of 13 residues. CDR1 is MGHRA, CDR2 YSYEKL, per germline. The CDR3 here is CASSLGEFNEQFF. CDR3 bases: TGCGCCAGCAGCCTGGGAGAATTCAATGAGCAGTTCTTC.

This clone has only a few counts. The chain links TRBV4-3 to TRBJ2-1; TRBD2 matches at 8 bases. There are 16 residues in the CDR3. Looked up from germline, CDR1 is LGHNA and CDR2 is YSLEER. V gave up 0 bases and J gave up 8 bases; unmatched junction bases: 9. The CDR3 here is CASSQEGAGEFHEQFF. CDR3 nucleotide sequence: TGCGCCAGCAGCCAAGAAGGAGCGGGAGAGTTCCATGAGCAGTTCTTC.

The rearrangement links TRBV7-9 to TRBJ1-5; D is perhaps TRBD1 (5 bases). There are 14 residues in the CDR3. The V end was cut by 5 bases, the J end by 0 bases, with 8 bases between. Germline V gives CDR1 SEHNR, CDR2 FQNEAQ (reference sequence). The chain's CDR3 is CASSRDGSNQPQHF. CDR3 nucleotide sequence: TGTGCCAGCAGCAGGGACGGTAGCAATCAGCCCCAGCATTTT. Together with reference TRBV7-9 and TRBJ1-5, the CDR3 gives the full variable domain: DTGVSQNPRHKITKRGQNVTFRCDPISEHNRLYWYRQTLGQGPEFLTYFQNEAQLEKSRLLSDRFSAERPKGSFSTLEIQRTEQGDSAMYLCASSRDGSNQPQHFGDGTRLSIL.

The CDR3 region is CASSSGRRPAGDEQYF. For the CDR3, the DNA is TGCGCCAGCAGCTCGGGGAGGAGGCCTGCTGGTGACGAGCAGTACTTC. V gene TRBV5-1 combines with J gene TRBJ2-7; D may be TRBD2 (6 bases). The CDR3 covers 16 residues. Trimming pared 3 bases from V and 5 bases from J, leaving 21 bases between. Per germline, CDR1 SGHRS and CDR2 YFSETQ.

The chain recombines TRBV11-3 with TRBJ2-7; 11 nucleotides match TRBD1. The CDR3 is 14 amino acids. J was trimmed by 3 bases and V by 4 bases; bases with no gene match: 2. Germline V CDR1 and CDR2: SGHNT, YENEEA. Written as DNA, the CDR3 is TGTGCCAGCAGCTCCGGGACAGGGGGCTACGAGCAGTACTTC. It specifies CASSSGTGGYEQYF.

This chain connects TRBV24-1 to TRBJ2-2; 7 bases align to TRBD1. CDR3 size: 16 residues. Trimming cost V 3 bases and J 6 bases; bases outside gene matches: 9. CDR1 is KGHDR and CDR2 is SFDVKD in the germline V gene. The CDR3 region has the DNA TGTGCCACCAGTGATGGGGGACAGTCAAGGGCCGGGGAGCTGTTTTTT. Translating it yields CATSDGGQSRAGELFF.

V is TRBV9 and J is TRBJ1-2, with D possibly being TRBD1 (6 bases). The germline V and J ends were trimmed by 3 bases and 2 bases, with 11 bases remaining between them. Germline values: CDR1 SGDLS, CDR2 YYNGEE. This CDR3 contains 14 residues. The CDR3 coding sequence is TGTGCCAGCAGCGCGGGGGGGGCCAACTATGGCTACACCTTC. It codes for CASSAGGANYGYTF.

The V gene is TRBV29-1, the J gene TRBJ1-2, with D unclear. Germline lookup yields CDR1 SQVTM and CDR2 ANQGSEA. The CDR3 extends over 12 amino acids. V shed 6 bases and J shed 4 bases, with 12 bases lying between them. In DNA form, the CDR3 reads TGCAGCGTCGACCCCCGGGGCTATGGCTACACCTTC. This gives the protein CSVDPRGYGYTF.

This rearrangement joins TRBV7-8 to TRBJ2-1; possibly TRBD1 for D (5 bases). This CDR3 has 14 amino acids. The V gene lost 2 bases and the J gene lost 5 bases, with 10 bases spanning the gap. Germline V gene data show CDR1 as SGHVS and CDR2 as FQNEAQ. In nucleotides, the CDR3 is TGTGCCAGCAGCTTATTAGGGGTGGACAATGAGCAGTTCTTC. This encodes CASSLLGVDNEQFF.

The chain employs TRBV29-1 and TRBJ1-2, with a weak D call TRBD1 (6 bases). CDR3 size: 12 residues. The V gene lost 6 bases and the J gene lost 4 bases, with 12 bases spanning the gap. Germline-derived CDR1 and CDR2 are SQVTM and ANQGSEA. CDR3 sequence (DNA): TGCAGCGTGGACAGTTTTTCCTATGGCTACACCTTC. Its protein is CSVDSFSYGYTF.

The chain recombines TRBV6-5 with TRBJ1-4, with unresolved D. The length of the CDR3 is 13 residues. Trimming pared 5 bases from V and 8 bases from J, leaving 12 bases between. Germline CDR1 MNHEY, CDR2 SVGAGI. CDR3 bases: TGTGCCAGCAGTACTACCCGGATCGAAAAACTGTTTTTT. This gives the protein CASSTTRIEKLFF.

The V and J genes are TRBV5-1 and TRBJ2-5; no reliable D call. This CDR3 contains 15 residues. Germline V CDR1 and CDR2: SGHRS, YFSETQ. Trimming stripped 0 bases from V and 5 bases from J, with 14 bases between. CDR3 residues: CASSLATRLMETQYF. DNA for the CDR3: TGCGCCAGCAGCTTGGCTACCAGGTTAATGGAGACCCAGTACTTC.

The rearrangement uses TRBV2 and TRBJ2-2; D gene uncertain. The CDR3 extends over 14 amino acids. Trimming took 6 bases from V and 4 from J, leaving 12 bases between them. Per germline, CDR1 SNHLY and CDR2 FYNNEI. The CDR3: CASSLVMSTGELFF. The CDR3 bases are TGTGCCAGCAGCCTAGTCATGAGCACCGGGGAGCTGTTTTTT.